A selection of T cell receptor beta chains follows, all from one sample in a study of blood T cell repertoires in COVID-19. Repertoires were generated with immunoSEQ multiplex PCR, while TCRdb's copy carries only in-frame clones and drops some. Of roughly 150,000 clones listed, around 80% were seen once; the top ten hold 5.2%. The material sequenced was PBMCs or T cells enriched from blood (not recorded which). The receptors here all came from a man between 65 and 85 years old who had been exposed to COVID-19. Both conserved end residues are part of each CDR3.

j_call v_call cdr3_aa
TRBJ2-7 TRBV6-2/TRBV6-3 CASSQEYSSGSGYEQYF
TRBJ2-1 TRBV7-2 CASRKGGGVNYNEQFF
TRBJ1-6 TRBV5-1 CASSLEGIRDSPLHF
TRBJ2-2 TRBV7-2 CASSPTRENTGELFF
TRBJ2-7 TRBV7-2 CASSSPGQGRYEQYF
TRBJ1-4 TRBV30 CAWSRGGGNEKLFF
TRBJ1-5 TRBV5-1 CASSSAPGEVQPQHF
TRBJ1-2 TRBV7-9 CASSLDGGQGYGYTF
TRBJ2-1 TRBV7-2 CASSPPPGNGNEQFF
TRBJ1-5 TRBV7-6 CASSLQGEDQPQHF
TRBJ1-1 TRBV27 CASSKSRGPGEAFF
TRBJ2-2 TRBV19 CASSMTGNTGELFF
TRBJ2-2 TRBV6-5 CASSYSTGGELFF
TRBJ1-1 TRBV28 CASSSVTEAFF
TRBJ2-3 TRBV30 CAWSRGISTDTQYF
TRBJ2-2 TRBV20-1 CSASSSVAGELFF
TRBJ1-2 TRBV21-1 CASSKLQGSYGYTF
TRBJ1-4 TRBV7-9 CASTETGESRKLFF